The rows below give T cell receptor beta chains drawn from one sample of a study of Ad26.COV2.S vaccination and SARS-CoV-2 variants. The assay was immunoSEQ multiplex PCR, and TCRdb's table has in-frame clones only and misses some. The sample has about 350,000 clones, about 90% seen once. Sequenced material: peripheral blood, taken after recovery from COVID-19. The receptor source for this set is a human donor who had recovered from COVID-19. Each CDR3 is given with its conserved first and last residue.

J gene,CDR3 length,V gene,CDR3 protein
TRBJ1-2,17,TRBV13,CASSPTAGSGGEAGYTF
TRBJ2-7,14,TRBV14,CASSQEGPPYEQYF
TRBJ2-3,13,TRBV5-4,CASSVRDTHTQYF
TRBJ1-1,11,TRBV18,CASSEDTEAFF
TRBJ1-1,14,TRBV11-3,CASSQRDGNTEAFF
TRBJ1-1,13,TRBV20-1,CSASLGANTEAFF
TRBJ1-5,15,TRBV6-5,CASSYSFYSNQPQHF
TRBJ2-1,15,TRBV5-4,CASSVEGSGALGQFF
TRBJ2-1,17,TRBV19,CASSPTVGLADYNEQFF
TRBJ1-1,14,TRBV9,CASSVDRGQGGTFF
TRBJ2-7,14,TRBV10-3,CAISIAGPRNEQYF
TRBJ2-3,17,TRBV11-2,CASTPLHRRGYTDTQYF
TRBJ1-3,13,TRBV28,CASSQGISNTIYF
TRBJ2-1,15,TRBV2,CASSAQRGAYDEQFF
TRBJ2-1,18,TRBV2,CASISSGGLGSGYNEQFF
TRBJ1-5,15,TRBV6-1,CASSEGGTPNQPQHF
TRBJ2-1,15,TRBV3-1/TRBV3-2,CASSQGQGPYNEQFF
TRBJ2-2,14,TRBV4-2,CASSQDRNTGELFF
TRBJ1-6,13,TRBV4-1,CASSPRTGKPLHF
TRBJ1-1,16,TRBV19,CASSIVGAGRGTEAFF
TRBJ2-1,13,TRBV5-1,CASSLARNNEQFF
TRBJ1-5,12,TRBV19,CASTGGNQPQHF
TRBJ2-4,16,TRBV27,CASSGLAGRRENIQYF
TRBJ1-1,12,TRBV2,CASSEAGQRAFF
TRBJ1-5,13,TRBV12-3/TRBV12-4,CASSAGGGSPQHF
TRBJ1-2,13,TRBV2,CASQGGANYGYTF
TRBJ1-1,22,TRBV4-2,CASSPPLRRVRSSRSLNTEAFF
TRBJ2-5,17,TRBV7-6,CASSARITTDRMETQYF